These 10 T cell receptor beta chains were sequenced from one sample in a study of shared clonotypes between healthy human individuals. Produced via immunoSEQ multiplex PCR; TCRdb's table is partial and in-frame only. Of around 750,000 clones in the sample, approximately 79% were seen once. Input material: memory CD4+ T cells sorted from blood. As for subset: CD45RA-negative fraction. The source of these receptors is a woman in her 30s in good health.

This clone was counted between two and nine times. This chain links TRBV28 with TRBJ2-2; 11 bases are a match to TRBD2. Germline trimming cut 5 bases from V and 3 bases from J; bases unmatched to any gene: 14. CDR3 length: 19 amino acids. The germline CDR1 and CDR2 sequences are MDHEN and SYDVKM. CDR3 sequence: CASSPLSGGTSGYTGELFF. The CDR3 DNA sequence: TGTGCCAGCAGTCCCCTTTCAGGGGGGACTAGCGGATACACCGGGGAGCTGTTTTTT.

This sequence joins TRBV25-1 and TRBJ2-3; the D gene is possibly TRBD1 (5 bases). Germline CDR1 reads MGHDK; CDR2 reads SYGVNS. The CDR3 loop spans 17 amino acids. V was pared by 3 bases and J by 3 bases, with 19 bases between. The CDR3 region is CASSERSAGLETDTQYF. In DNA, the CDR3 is TGTGCCAGCAGTGAGAGGAGCGCAGGGTTGGAAACAGATACGCAGTATTTT.

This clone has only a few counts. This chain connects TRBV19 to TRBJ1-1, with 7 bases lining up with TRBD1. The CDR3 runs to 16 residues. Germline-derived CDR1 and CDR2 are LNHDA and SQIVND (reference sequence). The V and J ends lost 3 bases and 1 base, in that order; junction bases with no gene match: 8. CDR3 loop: CASSILTGARNTEAFF. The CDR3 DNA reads TGTGCCAGTAGTATTCTAACAGGGGCCAGGAACACTGAAGCTTTCTTT.

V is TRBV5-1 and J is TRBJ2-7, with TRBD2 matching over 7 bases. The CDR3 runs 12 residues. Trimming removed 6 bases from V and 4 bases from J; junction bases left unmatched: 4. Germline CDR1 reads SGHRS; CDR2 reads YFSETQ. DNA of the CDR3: TGCGCCAGCAACCAGGGAGGGTACGAGCAGTACTTC. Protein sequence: CASNQGGYEQYF.

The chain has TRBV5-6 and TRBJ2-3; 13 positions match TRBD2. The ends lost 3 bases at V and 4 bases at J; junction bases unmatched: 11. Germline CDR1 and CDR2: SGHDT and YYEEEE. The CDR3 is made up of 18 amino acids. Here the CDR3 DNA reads TGTGCCAGCAGCTCTAAACTAGCGGGAGGGTTTTACGCAGATACGCAGTATTTT. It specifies CASSSKLAGGFYADTQYF.

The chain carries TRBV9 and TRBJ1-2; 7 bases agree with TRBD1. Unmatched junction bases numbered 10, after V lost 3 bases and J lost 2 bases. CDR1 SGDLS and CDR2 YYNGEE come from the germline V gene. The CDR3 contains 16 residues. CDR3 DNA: TGTGCCAGCAGCGGATACTCGGGACAGACAAACTATGGCTACACCTTC. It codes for CASSGYSGQTNYGYTF.

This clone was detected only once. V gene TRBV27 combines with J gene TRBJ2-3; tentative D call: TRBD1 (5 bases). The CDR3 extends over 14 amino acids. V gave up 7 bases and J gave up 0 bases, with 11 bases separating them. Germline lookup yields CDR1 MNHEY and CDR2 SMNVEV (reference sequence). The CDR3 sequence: CASKLGHSTDTQYF. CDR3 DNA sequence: TGTGCCAGCAAACTCGGACATAGCACAGATACGCAGTATTTT.

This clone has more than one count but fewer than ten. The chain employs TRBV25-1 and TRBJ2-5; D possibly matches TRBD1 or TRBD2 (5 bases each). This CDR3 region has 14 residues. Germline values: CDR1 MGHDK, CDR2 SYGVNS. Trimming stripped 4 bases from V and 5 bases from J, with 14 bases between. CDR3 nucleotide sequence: TGTGCCAGCAGTGCTCAGACCGAGGGGGAGACCCAGTACTTC. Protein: CASSAQTEGETQYF.

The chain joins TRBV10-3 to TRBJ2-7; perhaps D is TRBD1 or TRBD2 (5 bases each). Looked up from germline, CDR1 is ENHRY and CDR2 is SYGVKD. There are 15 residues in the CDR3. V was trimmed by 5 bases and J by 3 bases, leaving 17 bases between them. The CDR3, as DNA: TGTGCCATCAGTAGTCCGCAAACAGGACTCTACGAGCAGTACTTC. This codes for CAISSPQTGLYEQYF.

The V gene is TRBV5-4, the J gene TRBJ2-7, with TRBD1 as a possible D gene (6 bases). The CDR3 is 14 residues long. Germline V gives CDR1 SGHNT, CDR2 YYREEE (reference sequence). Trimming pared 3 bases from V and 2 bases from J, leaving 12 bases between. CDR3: CASSSRTVPYEQYF. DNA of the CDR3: TGTGCCAGCAGCTCTAGGACAGTTCCCTACGAGCAGTACTTC.